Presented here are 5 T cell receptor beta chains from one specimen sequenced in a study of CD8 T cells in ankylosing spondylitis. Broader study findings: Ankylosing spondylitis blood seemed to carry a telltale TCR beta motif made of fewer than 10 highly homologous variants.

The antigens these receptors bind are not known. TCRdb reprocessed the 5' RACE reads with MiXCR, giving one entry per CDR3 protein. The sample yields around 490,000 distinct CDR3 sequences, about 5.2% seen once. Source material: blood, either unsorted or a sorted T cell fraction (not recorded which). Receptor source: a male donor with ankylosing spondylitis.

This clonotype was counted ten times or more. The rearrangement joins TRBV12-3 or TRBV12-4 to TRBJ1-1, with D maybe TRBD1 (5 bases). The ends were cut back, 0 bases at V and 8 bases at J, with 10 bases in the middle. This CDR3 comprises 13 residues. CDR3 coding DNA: TGTGCCAGCAGTTTAGCGCTGGGGGGGGAAGCTTTCTTT. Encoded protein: CASSLALGGEAFF.

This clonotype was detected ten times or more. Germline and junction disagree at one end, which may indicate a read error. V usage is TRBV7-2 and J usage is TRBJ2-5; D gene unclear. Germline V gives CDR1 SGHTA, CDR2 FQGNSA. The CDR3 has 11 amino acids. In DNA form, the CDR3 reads TGCGCCAGCAGCTTGACGGAGACCCAGTACTTC. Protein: CASSLTETQYF. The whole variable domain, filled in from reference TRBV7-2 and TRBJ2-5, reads GAGVSQSPSNKVTEKGKDVELRCDPISGHTALYWYRQSLGQGLEFLIYFQGNSAPDKSGLPSDRFSAERTGGSVSTLTIQRTQQEDSAVYLCASSLTETQYFGPGTRLLVL.

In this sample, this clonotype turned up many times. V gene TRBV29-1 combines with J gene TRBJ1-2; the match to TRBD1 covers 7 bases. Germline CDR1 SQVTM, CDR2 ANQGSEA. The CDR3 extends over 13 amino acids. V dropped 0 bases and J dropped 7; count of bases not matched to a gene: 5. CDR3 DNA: TGCAGCGTTGAAGAAGACAGGGCCCGTGGCTACACCTTC. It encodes CSVEEDRARGYTF.

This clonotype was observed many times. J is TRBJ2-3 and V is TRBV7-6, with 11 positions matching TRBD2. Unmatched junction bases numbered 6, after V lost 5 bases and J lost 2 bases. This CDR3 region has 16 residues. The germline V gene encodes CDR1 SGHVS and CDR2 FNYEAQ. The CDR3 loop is CASSAGLAAYTDTQYF. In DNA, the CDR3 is TGTGCCAGCAGCGCGGGACTAGCGGCCTACACAGATACGCAGTATTTT.

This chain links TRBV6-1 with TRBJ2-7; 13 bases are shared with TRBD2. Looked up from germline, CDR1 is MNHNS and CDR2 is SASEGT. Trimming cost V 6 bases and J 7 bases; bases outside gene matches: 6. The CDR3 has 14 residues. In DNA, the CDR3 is TGTGCCAGCAGCTTCCCGGGACTAGCGGGAGAGCAGTACTTC. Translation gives CASSFPGLAGEQYF.